Described below is a single TCR beta chain sequence and its context. The source of the sample is a study of identifying expanded T cells in peripheral blood. Libraries were prepared by immunoSEQ multiplex PCR; TCRdb keeps only in-frame clonotypes and omits some of them. The sample lists 95,000 to 150,000 clones, about four fifths occurring once. V was cut by 5 bases and J by 7 bases, with 12 bases left in between. The V gene's germline CDR1 is MNHEY and CDR2 SMNVEV (reference sequence). The CDR3 consists of 13 residues. This TCR derives from a person aged 18 to 75 in good health. The chain joins TRBV27 to TRBJ2-4, with D tentatively TRBD1 or TRBD2 (5 bases each). Specimen: blood. The CDR3 region is CASSTGTLNIQYF. The CDR3 DNA is TGTGCCAGCAGTACCGGGACCCTGAACATTCAGTACTTC.